A selection of T cell receptor beta chains follows, all from one sample in a study of tumor and adjacent non-tumor tissue in lung cancer. TCRdb re-analysed the multiplex PCR reads in MiXCR, keeping a single row per CDR3 protein. This table holds 130,000 or so distinct CDR3 sequences, 55% to 75% found once. Sequencing input: lung tumor tissue. The receptors originated from a man aged 25 to 45 with non-small cell lung cancer. Both conserved end residues are part of each CDR3. The D gene is left open where the match is weak. Clone sizes are given selectively: once, few, many, or a class where the clone is expanded.

abundance	v_gene	j_gene	d_gene	CDR3nt	CDR3aa
-	TRBV4-2	TRBJ1-4	TRBD1	TGTGCCAGCAGCCAAGAACAGGGGTATGAAAAACTGGTTTTT	CASSQEQGYEKLVF
many	TRBV13	TRBJ1-2	-	TGTGCCAGCAGCGTCCGGTACGGGAGCCCTATGACGTGGACCTTC	CASSVRYGSPMTWTF
-	TRBV11-3	TRBJ2-3	TRBD2	TGTGCCAGCAGCACCGTAGCGGGAGGGCCTGTAGATACGCGGTATTTT	CASSTVAGGPVDTRYF
once	TRBV20-1	TRBJ2-1	TRBD2	TGCAGTGTTAGACAAAGCGGGAGGGCCGCTAGTGTGCAGTTCTTC	CSVRQSGRAASVQFF
many	TRBV5-6	TRBJ2-3	-	TGTGCCAGCAGCCCGGGGGTCTGGGATACGCAGTATTTT	CASSPGVWDTQYF
many	TRBV5-4	TRBJ2-2	TRBD2	TGTGCCAGCAGCCCGGGACTAGCGAGGAACACCGGGGAGCTGTTTTTT	CASSPGLARNTGELFF
-	TRBV5-4	TRBJ2-1	-	TGTGCCAGCGGCTTCAGCGGACTCGCTGTTGAGCAGTTCTTC	CASGFSGLAVEQFF
-	TRBV4-2	TRBJ2-5	TRBD2	TGTGTTAGCAGCCAAACAGCGGGAGGGCCGGAGACCCAGTACTTC	CVSSQTAGGPETQYF
-	TRBV20-1	TRBJ2-7	TRBD2	TGCAGAGCTAGGGTGGGAGGGACCTACGAGCAGTACTTC	CRARVGGTYEQYF
-	TRBV6-5	TRBJ2-1	TRBD2	TGTGCCAGCAGATACTCCCGGCTAGCGGGAGTGGGGAACGAGCAGTTCTTC	CASRYSRLAGVGNEQFF
-	TRBV7-3	TRBJ2-5	-	TGTGCCAGCAGTTTCGCGGGACAGAAAGAGACCCAGTACTTC	CASSFAGQKETQYF
-	TRBV20-1	TRBJ2-5	-	TGCAATGGTAGAGACCCAGGACAGATCCAAGAGACCCAGTACTTC	CNGRDPGQIQETQYF
-	TRBV20-1	TRBJ1-5	-	TGCAGTGCTAGAGATTTGGCCGCTTATAGCAATCAGCCTCAGCATTTT	CSARDLAAYSNQPQHF
-	TRBV4-3	TRBJ2-2	-	TGCGCCAGCAGCCAAGAGGGAACTAGTCGGGGTAACACCGGGGAGCTGTTTTTT	CASSQEGTSRGNTGELFF
many	TRBV11-3	TRBJ2-2	TRBD2	TGTGCCAGCAGCTTGTGGGGGACTAGCGCCACCGGGGAGCTGTTTTTT	CASSLWGTSATGELFF
-	TRBV11-2	TRBJ2-5	-	TGTGTCAGCAGCTTCTGGGGGAACAGCGAGACCCAGTATTTC	CVSSFWGNSETQYF
-	TRBV11-2	TRBJ2-3	TRBD2	TGTGCCAGCAGTTTACTAGCGGGGGGGCAGGGTAGGCAGTATTTT	CASSLLAGGQGRQYF
-	TRBV5-1	TRBJ2-5	TRBD2	TGCGCCAGCAGCGTGGGACTAGACCAAGAGACCCAGTACTTC	CASSVGLDQETQYF
-	TRBV4-2	TRBJ1-2	TRBD1	TGTGCCAGCAGCCAGATATCACAGGGGGGAGGTGGCTACACCTTC	CASSQISQGGGGYTF
many	TRBV20-1	TRBJ2-1	TRBD2	TGCAGTGCTAAAACTAGCGGGGGCTACAATGAGCGGTTCTTC	CSAKTSGGYNERFF
-	TRBV20-1	TRBJ2-1	-	TGCAGTGCTCGATCCGGTGCAGGTTACAATGAGCAGTTCTTC	CSARSGAGYNEQFF
-	TRBV6-1	TRBJ1-1	-	TGTGCCAGCAGTGAAGTACGGAATCTTGGGGCTGAAGCTTTCTTC	CASSEVRNLGAEAFF
-	TRBV6-6	TRBJ2-3	-	TGTGCCAGCAACAACCCACGGACGTCAGATACGCAGTATTTT	CASNNPRTSDTQYF
-	TRBV6-1	TRBJ1-2	TRBD1	TGTGCCAGCGGAGGGGACAGGAGCAACAACTATGGCTACACCTTC	CASGGDRSNNYGYTF
-	TRBV20-1	TRBJ2-2	-	TGCAGTACTAGTGATATTAGCGAGGGGGATGCCGGGGAGCTGTTTTTT	CSTSDISEGDAGELFF
-	TRBV6-1	TRBJ2-5	TRBD2	TGTGCCAGCAGGAGACTAGCGGGGGTAGAGATCCAATACTTC	CASRRLAGVEIQYF
many	TRBV5-6	TRBJ1-6	-	TGTGCCAGCAGCCCCTGGACACAGGGAAATAATTCACCCCTCCACTTT	CASSPWTQGNNSPLHF
many	TRBV4-3	TRBJ2-7	-	TGCGCCAGCAGCCATGAGGGGGCCTACGAGCAGTACTTC	CASSHEGAYEQYF
-	TRBV20-1	TRBJ2-7	-	TGCAGTACCTCACGGGACTCCTACGAGCAGCACTTC	CSTSRDSYEQHF
-	TRBV6-1	TRBJ2-2	-	TGTGCCAGCAGGACGACACGGGGCACAGGGGAGCTGTTTTTT	CASRTTRGTGELFF
-	TRBV20-1	TRBJ2-7	TRBD2	TGCAGTGTCCGGGAGGCGGGAGGCCACAATGAGCAGTACTTC	CSVREAGGHNEQYF
-	TRBV7-8	TRBJ2-5	-	TGTGCCAGCTGCTGGGCAGGCGGGGAGACCCAGTACTTC	CASCWAGGETQYF
-	TRBV5-4	TRBJ2-5	-	TGTGCCAGCAGGTTGTGGGGTTCTGTGATCCAAGAGACCCAGTACTTC	CASRLWGSVIQETQYF
-	TRBV6-1	TRBJ1-1	TRBD1	TGCGCCAGCAGTGAAATTGAGGGGGCGAAGGCTTTATTT	CASSEIEGAKALF
once	TRBV20-1	TRBJ2-1	TRBD2	TGCAGTGCTAACGCTAGCGGGGGGAAGCAGTTCTTC	CSANASGGKQFF
-	TRBV12-3/TRBV12-4	TRBJ2-1	-	TGTGCCAGAAGAAAACTAGCCGGGCAGCAGTTCTTC	CARRKLAGQQFF
-	TRBV30	TRBJ2-3	-	TGTGCCTGGACGCGACAGAGCTTGGACACAGATACGCAGTATTTT	CAWTRQSLDTDTQYF
-	TRBV20-1	TRBJ2-3	-	TGCAGTGCTAGACCCACGACAGGAGTCGGAGGGGATACGCGGTATTTT	CSARPTTGVGGDTRYF
many	TRBV12-3/TRBV12-4	TRBJ2-1	-	TGTGCCAGCAGTTTATTGGGCGATGAGCAGTTCTTC	CASSLLGDEQFF
many	TRBV6-2/TRBV6-3	TRBJ2-3	-	TGTGCCAGCAGTTACTCCGTCGCGGGTACGGGTACAGATACGCAGTATTTT	CASSYSVAGTGTDTQYF
many	TRBV29-1	TRBJ2-7	-	TGCAGCGTTGAACGCCAGGGAAGCTACGAGCAGTACTTC	CSVERQGSYEQYF
once	TRBV20-1	TRBJ2-7	-	TGCAGTGCTCCCGGGGCGGTGGCGGGGACCCACGAGCAGTACTTC	CSAPGAVAGTHEQYF
few	TRBV28	TRBJ1-2	TRBD1	TGTGCCAGCAGACCGGGACAGGCCCTTTATGGCTACACCTTC	CASRPGQALYGYTF
many	TRBV20-1	TRBJ2-4	-	TGCAGTGCTGTAAGGACAGATGAGTACTTC	CSAVRTDEYF
few	TRBV7-8	TRBJ2-3	-	TGTGCCAGCAGCTTAGGGGGACCGACAGATACGCAGTATTTT	CASSLGGPTDTQYF
-	TRBV20-1	TRBJ1-6	-	TGCAGTGCTAGACAGAGGGTCTATAATTCACCCCTCCACTTT	CSARQRVYNSPLHF
-	TRBV24-1	TRBJ2-2	-	TGTGCCACCAGTGGGAGCCACACCGGGGAGCTGTTTTTT	CATSGSHTGELFF
few	TRBV6-2/TRBV6-3	TRBJ1-6	-	TGTGCCAGCAGTCGGGACAACCATTCACCCCTCCACTTT	CASSRDNHSPLHF
-	TRBV5-1	TRBJ2-5	-	TGCGCCAGCAACCAGAATCCAGGGGAAGAGACCCAGTACTTC	CASNQNPGEETQYF